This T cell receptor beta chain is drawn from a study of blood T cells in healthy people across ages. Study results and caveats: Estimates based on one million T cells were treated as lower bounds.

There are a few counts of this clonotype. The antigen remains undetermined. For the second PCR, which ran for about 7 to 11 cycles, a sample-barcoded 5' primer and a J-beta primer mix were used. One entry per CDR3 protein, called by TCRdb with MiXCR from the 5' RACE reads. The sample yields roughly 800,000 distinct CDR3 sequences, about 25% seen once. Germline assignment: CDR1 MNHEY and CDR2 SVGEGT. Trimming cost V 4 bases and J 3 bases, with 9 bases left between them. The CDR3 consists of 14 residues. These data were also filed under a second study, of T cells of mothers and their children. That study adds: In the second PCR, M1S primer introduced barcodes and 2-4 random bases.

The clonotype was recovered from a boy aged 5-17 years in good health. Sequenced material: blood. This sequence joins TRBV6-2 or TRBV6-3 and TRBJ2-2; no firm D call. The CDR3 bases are TGTGCCAGCAGTTTAAGTATGTACACCGGGGAGCTGTTTTTT. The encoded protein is CASSLSMYTGELFF.